Presented here are 13 T cell receptor beta chains from one specimen sequenced in a study of blood T cell repertoires in COVID-19 (TCRdb year 2020). Receptors were amplified or captured by the immunoSEQ multiplex PCR assay. TCRdb took over this immuneACCESS table, retaining in-frame rearrangements with V and J assigned. Such tables are incomplete; in checked studies, under half of the missing clones stem from an unresolved V gene, and the remainder is unexplained. For this sample there are 200,000 to 300,000 clones; 65% to 90% appear just once. In total, the top ten clones hold roughly 1.9% of the sample. Sequencing was performed on peripheral blood. The receptors come from a man younger than 40 with active or convalescent COVID-19.

J is TRBJ2-5 and V is TRBV5-1; 12 bases align to TRBD2. V lost 5 bases to trimming and J lost 6 bases; unmatched junction nucleotides: 5. Germline V gives CDR1 SGHRS, CDR2 YFSETQ. The CDR3 extends over 14 amino acids. This CDR3 reads CASSRTSGEQTQYF. CDR3 DNA sequence: TGCGCCAGCAGTAGGACTAGCGGGGAACAGACCCAGTACTTC. The variable domain in full, with the rest retrieved from reference TRBV5-1 and TRBJ2-5, is KAGVTQTPRYLIKTRGQQVTLSCSPISGHRSVSWYQQTPGQGLQFLFEYFSETQRNKGNFPGRFSGRQFSNSRSEMNVSTLELGDSALYLCASSRTSGEQTQYFGPGTRLLVL.

This chain uses TRBV7-8 with TRBJ1-4; D perhaps matches TRBD1 (5 bases). This CDR3 region has 15 residues. With 3 bases removed from V and 5 bases from J, the gap between germline ends came to 13 bases. CDR1 and CDR2 from the germline V gene are SGHVS and FQNEAQ. The CDR3 nucleotides are TGTGCCAGCAGCTTCCACAGGCATCAAAATGAAAAACTGTTTTTT. Encoded protein: CASSFHRHQNEKLFF. Full variable domain (rest looked up from reference TRBV7-8 and TRBJ1-4): GAGVSQSPRYKVAKRGQDVALRCDPISGHVSLFWYQQALGQGPEFLTYFQNEAQLDKSGLPSDRFFAERPEGSVSTLKIQRTQQEDSAVYLCASSFHRHQNEKLFFGSGTQLSVL.

This chain joins TRBV6-5 and TRBJ2-7; D is ambiguous. Germline values: CDR1 MNHEY, CDR2 SVGAGI. V lost 4 bases to trimming and J lost 3 bases, with 7 bases between them. This CDR3 contains 12 residues. The CDR3 DNA follows: TGTGCCAGCAGTTTTGCAGACTACGAGCAGTACTTC. The encoded protein is CASSFADYEQYF.

The CDR3, as DNA: TGTGCCAGCAGCGGGACTAACGAGCAGTACTTC. Translating it yields CASSGTNEQYF. V and J are TRBV27 and TRBJ2-7, with 7 bases identical to TRBD2. V trimming: 6 bases; J trimming: 5 bases; junction bases outside the gene matches: 1. This CDR3 is built from 11 residues. In germline, CDR1 is MNHEY, CDR2 SMNVEV (reference sequence).

The chain is built from TRBV5-8 and TRBJ2-6; D might be TRBD1 (5 bases). Trimming removed 5 bases from V and 2 bases from J, with 14 bases in between. The CDR3 is 16 residues long. Germline lookup yields CDR1 SGHTS and CDR2 YDEGEE. CDR3: CASSYVLGAGANVLTF. As DNA, the CDR3 is TGTGCCAGCAGTTATGTCTTAGGGGCTGGGGCCAACGTCCTGACTTTC.

The chain recombines TRBV12-3 or TRBV12-4 with TRBJ1-1; 8 nucleotides match TRBD1. CDR3 size: 12 residues. Trimming at V came to 6 bases and at J to 8 bases, leaving 5 bases not matched to a gene. CDR3 residues: CASSLGQGEAFF. The CDR3 nucleotides are TGTGCCAGCAGCCTAGGACAGGGAGAAGCTTTCTTT.

The chain joins TRBV30 to TRBJ2-7; perhaps TRBD1 as D (6 bases). V gave up 2 bases and J gave up 2 bases, with 10 bases separating them. This CDR3 is built from 13 residues. Germline loops: CDR1 GTSNPN, CDR2 SVGIG (reference sequence). The CDR3 DNA reads as TGTGCCTGGAGTCCGACAGGAACCTACGAGCAGTACTTC. Residues: CAWSPTGTYEQYF.

The rearrangement joins TRBV4-1 to TRBJ1-5; 12 bases line up with TRBD1. Losses at the gene ends were 1 base for V and 5 bases for J; bases not matched to a gene: 12. CDR3 length equals 19 residues. Germline CDR1 reads MGHRA; CDR2 reads YSYEKL. CDR3 loop: CASSQVQGTGGIVDQPQHF. Here the CDR3 DNA reads TGCGCCAGCAGCCAAGTCCAAGGGACAGGGGGCATCGTCGATCAGCCCCAGCATTTT.

The genes are TRBV7-6 and TRBJ2-3, with TRBD1 matching 9 bases. In germline, CDR1 is SGHVS, CDR2 FNYEAQ. The CDR3 consists of 17 residues. The J segment lost 7 bases and the V segment lost 5 bases, leaving 16 bases of the junction unmatched. DNA for the CDR3: TGTGCCAGCAGCCGGGTGGAGGGACAGGGAATATTTTATACGCAGTATTTT. This gives the protein CASSRVEGQGIFYTQYF.

The chain carries TRBV18 and TRBJ1-1, with 8 bases that match TRBD1. The CDR3 totals 14 residues. Germline V gene data show CDR1 as KGHSH and CDR2 as LQKENI. The V segment lost 6 bases and the J segment 6 bases; nucleotides outside the gene matches: 9. This CDR3 is CASSQTGVVPEAFF. The DNA of the CDR3 is TGTGCCAGCTCTCAGACAGGGGTAGTGCCTGAAGCTTTCTTT.

The V and J genes are TRBV5-4 and TRBJ2-4, with 9 bases matching TRBD1. This CDR3 region has 14 residues. The junction had 7 bases not matched to a gene; V was cut back by 3 bases and J by 9 bases. Germline V gene lookup returns CDR1 SGHNT and CDR2 YYREEE (reference sequence). The CDR3 region is CASSSTGGEGIQYF. The CDR3 nucleotides are TGTGCCAGCAGCTCAACAGGGGGCGAGGGCATTCAGTACTTC.

The chain uses TRBV6-6 and TRBJ1-1, with TRBD1 matching 9 bases. Germline V gene data show CDR1 as MNHNY and CDR2 as SVGAGI (reference sequence). The V gene end was trimmed by 5 bases and the J gene end by 5 bases; junction bases not matched to a gene: 24. The CDR3 sequence is 20 residues long. The CDR3 DNA is TGTGCCAGCAGTCGACGGAGGGGGACAGGGAAATCGGGGCAAACGACTGAAGCTTTCTTT. This codes for CASSRRRGTGKSGQTTEAFF.

This clone was counted once. This rearrangement joins TRBV3-1 (or the pseudogene TRBV3-2) to TRBJ1-1, with TRBD1 matching 8 bases. The CDR3 covers 16 residues. With V trimmed by 0 bases and J by 2 bases, 5 bases remained unmatched. Germline V gives CDR1 LGHDT, CDR2 YNNKEL (reference sequence). CDR3 coding DNA: TGTGCCAGCAGCCAAGATCTGACAGGGGAAAACACTGAAGCTTTCTTT. It specifies CASSQDLTGENTEAFF.